These 13 T cell receptor beta chains share one sample of origin, sequenced in a study of T cell responses to AZD1222 COVID-19 vaccine (dated by TCRdb to the early 2020s). The time point label of this sample denotes: baseline before first vaccination. The library came from the immunoSEQ multiplex PCR assay. TCRdb holds this immuneACCESS table with in-frame rearrangements only. Some clones are missing; in checked studies, unresolved V genes explain under half, and the rest has no known cause. For this sample there are approximately 89,000 clones; 88% appear just once. The ten top clones hold about an eighth of the sample. The specimen comprised peripheral blood, sampled on day 0 of AZD1222 vaccination. These receptors all stem from an adult in good health.

The chain has TRBV4-1 and TRBJ1-2, with TRBD1 as a possible D gene (5 bases). The CDR3 length is 14 residues. Trimming removed 4 bases at V and 5 bases at J, with 14 bases between. Germline V gives CDR1 MGHRA, CDR2 YSYEKL. CDR3 sequence reads: CASSLDRKIYGYTF. The CDR3 bases are TGCGCCAGCAGCCTTGACAGAAAGATTTATGGCTACACCTTC.

The chain carries TRBV9 and TRBJ2-1, with D unresolved. Trimming removed 2 bases at V and 7 bases at J, with 10 bases between. CDR1 SGDLS and CDR2 YYNGEE come from the germline V gene. There are 13 residues in the CDR3. In nucleotides, the CDR3 is TGTGCCAGCAGCGTTTTTGGGCAGAATGAGCAGTTCTTC. Residues: CASSVFGQNEQFF.

The chain employs TRBV7-8 and TRBJ2-7; D call uncertain. The CDR3 sequence is 11 residues long. The V gene's germline CDR1 is SGHVS and CDR2 FQNEAQ. V was cut by 1 base and J by 5 bases, with 3 bases left in between. The CDR3 is CASSLVDEQYF. CDR3 coding DNA: TGTGCCAGCAGCTTAGTTGACGAGCAGTACTTC.

V gene TRBV6-2 or TRBV6-3 combines with J gene TRBJ2-2; unclear D gene. Germline CDR1 and CDR2: MNHEY and SVGEGT. The CDR3 sequence is 12 residues long. V was cut by 5 bases and J by 10 bases, with 11 bases left in between. CDR3 region: CASSVMGTELFF. The CDR3 region has the DNA TGTGCCAGCAGTGTAATGGGTACGGAGCTGTTTTTT.

Points on this clone: This specimen includes other DNA sequences encoding the same CDR3. The chain is built from TRBV10-3 and TRBJ2-1; D tentatively fits TRBD1 or TRBD2 (7 bases each). With 8 bases removed from V and 5 bases from J, the gap between germline ends came to 16 bases. Germline V gives CDR1 ENHRY, CDR2 SYGVKD. The CDR3 loop spans 14 amino acids. CDR3 residues: CAIRAGGGHNEQFF. The CDR3, as DNA: TGTGCCATCCGGGCAGGGGGGGGGCACAATGAGCAGTTCTTC.

This clone was seen once. The J gene is TRBJ1-2, the V gene TRBV3-1 (or the pseudogene TRBV3-2), with 8 nucleotides matching TRBD1. The CDR3 covers 15 residues. Germline lookup yields CDR1 LGHDT and CDR2 YNNKEL (reference sequence). The ends lost 4 bases at V and 2 bases at J; junction bases unmatched: 6. The DNA of the CDR3 is TGTGCCAGCAGCCCCCGGACAGGGATGAACTATGGCTACACCTTC. Its protein is CASSPRTGMNYGYTF.

V and J are TRBV12-3 or TRBV12-4 and TRBJ2-5, with a tentative D call TRBD2 (6 bases). The CDR3 loop spans 12 amino acids. The V and J ends lost 5 bases and 3 bases respectively, with 7 bases between them. The DNA of the CDR3 is TGTGCCAGCAGTGGACTAAAAGAGACCCAGTACTTC. Translation gives CASSGLKETQYF.

The rearrangement uses TRBV18 and TRBJ2-3; 8 nucleotides line up with TRBD1. V gave up 3 bases and J gave up 4 bases; unmatched junction bases: 3. The CDR3 length is 14 residues. Germline V gene data show CDR1 as KGHSH and CDR2 as LQKENI. The CDR3 DNA reads TGTGCCAGCTCACCCGGACAGGGCGCAGATACGCAGTATTTT. It is translated as CASSPGQGADTQYF.

The chain has TRBV3-1 (or the pseudogene TRBV3-2) and TRBJ1-2; no firm D call. Germline-derived CDR1 and CDR2 are LGHDT and YNNKEL (reference sequence). V lost 1 base and J 1 base, leaving 10 bases between the germline ends. The CDR3 covers 15 residues. The CDR3 bases are TGTGCCAGCAGCCAAGGCTTTTCCCATAACTATGGCTACACCTTC. Translating gives CASSQGFSHNYGYTF.

The chain has TRBV10-3 and TRBJ2-2, with TRBD2 matching 7 bases. The CDR3 spans 13 residues. Per the germline V gene, CDR1 is ENHRY and CDR2 is SYGVKD. Trimming cost V 11 bases and J 5 bases; bases outside gene matches: 8. In DNA form, the CDR3 reads TGTGCCTATACTAGCGTAGAGACCGGGGAGCTGTTTTTT. It translates to CAYTSVETGELFF.

This chain joins TRBV28 and TRBJ2-7; TRBD1 matches at 11 bases. After removal of 8 bases from V and 4 bases from J, the junction contained 10 bases not matched to a gene. From germline, CDR1 is MDHEN and CDR2 SYDVKM. The CDR3 is 15 amino acids. CDR3 amino acids: CASRHSGTGGYEQYF. CDR3 coding DNA: TGTGCCAGCCGACACTCCGGGACAGGGGGTTACGAGCAGTACTTC.

CDR3 in amino acids: CASNSGTVTNYGYTF. CDR3 DNA: TGCGCCAGCAACTCCGGGACAGTTACTAACTATGGCTACACCTTC. The chain couples TRBV5-1 to TRBJ1-2, with 7 bases lining up with TRBD1. The CDR3 sequence is 15 residues long. V shed 6 bases, J shed 0 bases, and the junction held 8 bases outside the gene matches. Germline CDR1 is SGHRS and CDR2 is YFSETQ.

This clone has just a few counts. This sequence joins TRBV6-2 or TRBV6-3 and TRBJ1-1; 8 nucleotides match TRBD1. The germline CDR1 and CDR2 sequences are MNHEY and SVGEGT. The CDR3 contains 13 residues. Losses at the gene ends were 5 bases for V and 11 bases for J; bases not matched to a gene: 10. The CDR3 loop reads CASSKTGERVAFF. Written as DNA, the CDR3 is TGTGCCAGCAGTAAGACAGGGGAAAGGGTTGCTTTCTTT.